The T cell receptor (beta chain) described here comes from a study of regulatory T cells. Study results and limitations: In patients, unique TRB V-J pairs were restricted and V/J usage skewed, especially in Tregs. Patient CD8+ T cells trended toward lower Shannon entropy than controls.

Primers: 52 TRBV forward and 13 TRBJ reverse. Profiling relied on immunoSEQ multiplex PCR, and the TCRdb table lists in-frame clones only, not all of them. Of about 20,000 clones listed, over 85% are singletons. Worth noting for this clone: The antigen is undetermined.

All CD3G-deficient patients showed autoimmunity, more severe in two. Patients aged 2 to 39 years had fewer naive and more memory CD4+ and CD8+ T cells. The sequence was collected from a child younger than 10 with CD3G deficiency. Sequencing was done on a sample of CD8+ T cells sorted from blood.

The CDR3 coding sequence is TGTGCCAGCAGTTCCCCCCCGGTTAGCAATCAGCCCCAGCATTTT. It yields the protein CASSSPPVSNQPQHF. This chain uses TRBV28 with TRBJ1-5, with D unclear. Trimming pared 4 bases from V and 0 bases from J, leaving 10 bases between. The CDR3 runs to 15 residues. From germline, CDR1 is MDHEN and CDR2 SYDVKM.